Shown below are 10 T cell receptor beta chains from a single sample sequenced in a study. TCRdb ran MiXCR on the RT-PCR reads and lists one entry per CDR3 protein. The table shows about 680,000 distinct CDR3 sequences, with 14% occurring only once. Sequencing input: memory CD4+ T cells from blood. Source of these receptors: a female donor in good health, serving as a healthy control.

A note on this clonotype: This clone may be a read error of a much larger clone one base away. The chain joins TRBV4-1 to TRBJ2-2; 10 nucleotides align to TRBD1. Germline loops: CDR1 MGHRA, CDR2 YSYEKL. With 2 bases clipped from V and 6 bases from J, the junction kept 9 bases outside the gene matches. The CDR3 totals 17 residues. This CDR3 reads CASSQSPGQGVSGELFF. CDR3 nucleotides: TGCGCCAGCAGCCAATCCCCTGGACAGGGGGTATCCGGGGAGCTGTTTTTT.

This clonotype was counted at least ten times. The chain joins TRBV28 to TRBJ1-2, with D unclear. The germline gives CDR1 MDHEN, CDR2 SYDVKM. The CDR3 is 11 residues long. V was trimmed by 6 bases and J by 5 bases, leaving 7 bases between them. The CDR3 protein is CASSTGYGYTF. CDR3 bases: TGTGCCAGCAGCACCGGGTATGGCTACACCTTC.

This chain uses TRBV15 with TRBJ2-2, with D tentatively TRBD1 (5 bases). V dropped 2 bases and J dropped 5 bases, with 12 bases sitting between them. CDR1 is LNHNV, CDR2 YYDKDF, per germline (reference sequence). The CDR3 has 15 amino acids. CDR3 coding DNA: TGTGCCACCAGCAGAAATCCCCCAGGGACCGGGGAGCTGTTTTTT. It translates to CATSRNPPGTGELFF.

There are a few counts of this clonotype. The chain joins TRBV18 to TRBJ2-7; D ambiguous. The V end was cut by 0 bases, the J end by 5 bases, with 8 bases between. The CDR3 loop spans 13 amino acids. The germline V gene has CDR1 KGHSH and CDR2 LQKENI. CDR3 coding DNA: TGTGCCAGCTCACCACCAAGTGGAGACGAGCAGTACTTC. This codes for CASSPPSGDEQYF.

CDR3 sequence reads: CASSPGTTTGELFF. The CDR3 bases are TGTGCCAGCAGCCCCGGGACTACAACCGGGGAGCTGTTTTTT. The V call is TRBV7-3, the J call TRBJ2-2; the match to TRBD2 covers 7 bases. Per germline, CDR1 SGHTA and CDR2 FQGTGA. The CDR3 sequence is 14 residues long. The V gene end was trimmed by 5 bases and the J gene end by 5 bases; junction bases not matched to a gene: 5.

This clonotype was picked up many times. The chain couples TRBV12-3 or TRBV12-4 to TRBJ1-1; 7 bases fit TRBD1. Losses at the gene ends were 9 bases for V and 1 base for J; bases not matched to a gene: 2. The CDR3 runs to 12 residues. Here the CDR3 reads CASWDRNTEAFF. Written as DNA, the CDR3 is TGTGCCAGTTGGGACAGGAACACTGAAGCTTTCTTT.

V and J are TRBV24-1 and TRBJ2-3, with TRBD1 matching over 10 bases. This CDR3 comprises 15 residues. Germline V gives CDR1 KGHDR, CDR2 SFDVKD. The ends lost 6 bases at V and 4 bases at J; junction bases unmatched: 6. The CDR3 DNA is TGTGCCACCAGTAACCCGGGACAGGGGTCAGATACGCAGTATTTT. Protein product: CATSNPGQGSDTQYF.

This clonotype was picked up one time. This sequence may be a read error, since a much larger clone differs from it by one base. This CDR3 is CSATPGQSSYGHTF. The CDR3, as DNA: TGCAGTGCAACGCCCGGACAGTCTAGCTATGGCCACACCTTC. The genes are TRBV20-1 and TRBJ1-2, with D tentatively TRBD1 (6 bases). Germline lookup yields CDR1 DFQATT and CDR2 SNEGSKA (reference sequence). The CDR3 is 14 residues long.

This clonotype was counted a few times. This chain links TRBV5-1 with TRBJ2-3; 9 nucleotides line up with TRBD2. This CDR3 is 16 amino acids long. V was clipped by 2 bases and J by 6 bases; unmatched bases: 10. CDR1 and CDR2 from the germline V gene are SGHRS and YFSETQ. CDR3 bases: TGCGCCAGCAGCTTAGCGGGAGGCCCTTTAGTGGATACGCAGTATTTT. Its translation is CASSLAGGPLVDTQYF.

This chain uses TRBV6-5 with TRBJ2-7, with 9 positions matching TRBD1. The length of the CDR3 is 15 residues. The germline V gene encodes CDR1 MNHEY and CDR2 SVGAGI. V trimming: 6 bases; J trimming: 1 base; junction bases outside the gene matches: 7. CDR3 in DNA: TGTGCCAGCAGCCGGACCGGGACAGGGTCCTACGAGCAGTACTTC. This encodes CASSRTGTGSYEQYF.